The 6 T cell receptor beta chains reported below all come from one sample, sequenced in a study of immune heterogeneity within non-small cell lung tumors. With 32 V and 13 J primers, multiplex PCR amplified the TCR beta CDR3. Each CDR3 protein gets one entry after TCRdb re-called the multiplex PCR reads with MiXCR. The table records fewer than 7,000 distinct CDR3 sequences, roughly a fifth of them present only once. Template came from bulk tumor genomic DNA, at roughly 610 ng per sample. Biopsies that were spaced far apart were taken, several per primary tumor, during surgery. The patients were newly diagnosed with non-small cell lung cancer, had not been treated, and had curative surgery. Sequencing used lung tumor tissue. The receptor set was obtained from a female donor with non-small cell lung cancer.

This clonotype is medium-sized within its sample. The chain joins TRBV27 to TRBJ1-1; tentatively, D is TRBD1 (5 bases). Trimming removed 10 bases at V and 6 bases at J, with 27 bases between. CDR1 MNHEY and CDR2 SMNVEV come from the germline V gene (reference sequence). The CDR3 extends over 16 amino acids. CDR3 DNA sequence: TGTGCCACCAGACTCAGCGTGAGTACGGGGGGACCTGAAGCTTTCTTT. Its protein is CATRLSVSTGGPEAFF.

V usage is TRBV28 and J usage is TRBJ2-1, with 11 bases that match TRBD2. In germline, CDR1 is MDHEN, CDR2 SYDVKM. V was pared by 3 bases and J by 8 bases, with 18 bases of the junction left unmatched. The CDR3 loop spans 19 amino acids. In DNA form, the CDR3 reads TGTGCCAGCAGTTTCCCCCCGGGACTAGCGGAAGTCTTGCAAGATGAGCAGTTCTTC. As protein: CASSFPPGLAEVLQDEQFF.

This clonotype is medium-sized. The chain carries TRBV3-1 and TRBJ2-7; weak D call: TRBD2 (7 bases). Germline CDR1 is LGHDT and CDR2 is YNNKEL (reference sequence). Trimming removed 8 bases from V and 1 base from J, with 18 bases in between. The CDR3 is 15 residues long. CDR3 residues: CASANRGANSYEQYF. CDR3 nucleotide sequence: TGTGCCAGCGCAAATCGGGGGGCTAATTCCTACGAGCAGTACTTC.

This clonotype has just a few counts. V gene TRBV29-1 combines with J gene TRBJ1-1, with 7 bases fitting TRBD1. The CDR3 has 12 residues. Trimming took 4 bases from V and 1 from J; bases not matched to a gene: 0. Germline V gives CDR1 SQVTM, CDR2 ANQGSEA. The chain's CDR3 is CSVGTGNTEAFF. CDR3 DNA: TGCAGCGTTGGGACAGGGAACACTGAAGCTTTCTTT.

The chain employs TRBV5-1 and TRBJ2-5; possible D gene TRBD1, 5 bases. V lost 0 bases and J 4 bases, leaving 13 bases between the germline ends. Germline CDR1 is SGHRS and CDR2 is YFSETQ. This CDR3 spans 15 amino acids. The CDR3 spells CASSLVSGRAETQYF. DNA for the CDR3: TGCGCCAGCAGCTTGGTTTCAGGGCGAGCAGAGACCCAGTACTTC. Looking up the rest from reference TRBV5-1 and TRBJ2-5 gives the full variable domain: KAGVTQTPRYLIKTRGQQVTLSCSPISGHRSVSWYQQTPGQGLQFLFEYFSETQRNKGNFPGRFSGRQFSNSRSEMNVSTLELGDSALYLCASSLVSGRAETQYFGPGTRLLVL.

By proportion, this clonotype is medium-sized (0.01 to 0.1%). The V call is TRBV9, the J call TRBJ1-2, with a weak D call TRBD1 (5 bases). CDR3 length: 18 amino acids. V was pared by 0 bases and J by 3 bases, with 21 bases between. Germline CDR1 SGDLS, CDR2 YYNGEE. The CDR3 here is CASSVAVGRGADDYGYTF. CDR3 DNA: TGTGCCAGCAGCGTAGCAGTGGGGAGGGGCGCAGATGACTATGGCTACACCTTC.